In this sample, the clone carrying this T cell receptor (beta chain) turned up many times. What it recognizes is unknown. Via MiXCR, TCRdb re-called the reads, giving one row per CDR3 protein. Found here are about 500,000 distinct CDR3 sequences, around 35% of them singletons; the top ten hold roughly a sixth. Germline CDR1 and CDR2: SGHTA and FQGNSA. This CDR3 region has 13 residues. V lost 5 bases, J lost 1 base, and 8 bases lay in between. This entry belongs to a study of T cell repertoires in cytomegalovirus infection. Overall study context: As its CMV epitopes, the study selected recently identified HLA-C-restricted and well-studied HLA-B-restricted targets. Both CMV infection and a matching HLA type were indicated by public TCR beta signatures.

General observations from the study: Identification of carriers of CMV plus the relevant HLA was achieved through cumulative public TCR beta family frequency. CMV-specific TCR beta clonotypes restricted by HLA-C were the ones dominating the ex vivo response.

V is TRBV7-2 and J is TRBJ1-1; tentatively, D is TRBD1 (6 bases). The source was cultured PBMCs, collected from culture after CMV antigen stimulation. The sequence was collected from a human donor in good health (CMV status not recorded). Some clones in this sample may be carry-over from other donors' samples. The CDR3 nucleotides are TGTGCCAGCAGCGCGGACAGGAACACTGAAGCTTTCTTT. This translates into CASSADRNTEAFF.